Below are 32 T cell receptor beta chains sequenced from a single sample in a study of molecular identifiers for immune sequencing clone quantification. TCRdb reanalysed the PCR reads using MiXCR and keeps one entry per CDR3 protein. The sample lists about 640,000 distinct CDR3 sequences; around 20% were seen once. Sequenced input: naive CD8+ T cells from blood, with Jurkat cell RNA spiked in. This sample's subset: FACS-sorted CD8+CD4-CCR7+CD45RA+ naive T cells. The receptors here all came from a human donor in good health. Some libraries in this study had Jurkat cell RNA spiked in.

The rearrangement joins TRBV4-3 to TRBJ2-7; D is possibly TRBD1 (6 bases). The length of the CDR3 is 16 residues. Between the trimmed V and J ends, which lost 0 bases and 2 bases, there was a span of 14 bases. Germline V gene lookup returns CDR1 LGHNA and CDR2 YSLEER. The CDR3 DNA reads TGCGCCAGCAGCCAAGATCAGGGGAGTTTTCCCTACGAGCAGTACTTC. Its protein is CASSQDQGSFPYEQYF.

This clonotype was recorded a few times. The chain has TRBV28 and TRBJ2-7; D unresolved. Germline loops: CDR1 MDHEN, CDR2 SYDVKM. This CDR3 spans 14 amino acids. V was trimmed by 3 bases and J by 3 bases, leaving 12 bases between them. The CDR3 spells CASSFRPDDYEQYF. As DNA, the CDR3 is TGTGCCAGCAGTTTTCGACCAGATGACTACGAGCAGTACTTC.

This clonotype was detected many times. CDR3 nucleotides: TGCGCCAGCAGCCAAGAGGGACAGCGCACAGATACGCAGTATTTT. Its translation: CASSQEGQRTDTQYF. V is TRBV4-3 and J is TRBJ2-3; 7 bases are shared with TRBD1. The germline V gene encodes CDR1 LGHNA and CDR2 YSLEER. The CDR3 covers 15 residues. V was pared by 0 bases and J by 1 base, with 1 base of the junction left unmatched.

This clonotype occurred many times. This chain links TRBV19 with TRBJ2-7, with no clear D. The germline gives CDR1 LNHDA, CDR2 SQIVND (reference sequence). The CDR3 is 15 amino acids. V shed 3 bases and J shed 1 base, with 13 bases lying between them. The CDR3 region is CASSMWSGTSYEQYF. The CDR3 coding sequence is TGTGCCAGTAGTATGTGGTCGGGTACGTCCTACGAGCAGTACTTC.

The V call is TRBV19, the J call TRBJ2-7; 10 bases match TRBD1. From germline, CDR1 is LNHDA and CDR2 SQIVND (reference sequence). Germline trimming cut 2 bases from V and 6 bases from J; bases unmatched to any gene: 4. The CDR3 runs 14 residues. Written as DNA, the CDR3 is TGTGCCAGTAGTATAACCGGGACAGGGGTCGAGCAGTACTTC. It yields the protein CASSITGTGVEQYF.

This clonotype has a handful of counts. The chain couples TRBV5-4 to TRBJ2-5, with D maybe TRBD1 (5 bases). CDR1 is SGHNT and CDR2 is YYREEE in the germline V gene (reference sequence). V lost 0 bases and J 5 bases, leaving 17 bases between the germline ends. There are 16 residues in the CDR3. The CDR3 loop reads CASSLGFQGRDETQYF. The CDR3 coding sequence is TGTGCCAGCAGCTTGGGTTTCCAGGGCAGGGATGAGACCCAGTACTTC.

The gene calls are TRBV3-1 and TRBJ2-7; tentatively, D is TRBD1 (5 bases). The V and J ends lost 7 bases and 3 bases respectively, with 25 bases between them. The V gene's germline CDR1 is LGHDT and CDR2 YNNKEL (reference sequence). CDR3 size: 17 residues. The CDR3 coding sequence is TGTGCCAGCACCCGACTGAGAGTGACAGCTTGGAGCTACGAGCAGTACTTC. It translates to CASTRLRVTAWSYEQYF.

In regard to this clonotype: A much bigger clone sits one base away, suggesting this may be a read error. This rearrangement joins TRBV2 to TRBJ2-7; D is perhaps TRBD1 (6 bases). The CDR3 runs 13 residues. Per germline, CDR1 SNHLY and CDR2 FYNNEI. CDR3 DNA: TGTACCAGCGAAGACAGGTTATCCTACGAGCAGTACTTC. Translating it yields CTSEDRLSYEQYF.

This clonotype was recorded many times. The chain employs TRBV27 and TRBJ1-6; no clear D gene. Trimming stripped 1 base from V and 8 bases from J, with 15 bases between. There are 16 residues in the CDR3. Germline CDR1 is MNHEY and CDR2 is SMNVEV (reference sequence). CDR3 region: CASSLLRGLGDSPLHF. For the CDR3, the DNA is TGTGCCAGCAGTTTATTACGAGGGCTTGGGGATTCACCCCTCCACTTT.

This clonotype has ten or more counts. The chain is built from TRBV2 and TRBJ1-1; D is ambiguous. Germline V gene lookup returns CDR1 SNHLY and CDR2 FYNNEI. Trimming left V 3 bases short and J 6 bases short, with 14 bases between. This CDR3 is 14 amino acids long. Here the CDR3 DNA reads TGTGCCAGCAGTGACGGACGCTACCAAGCTGAAGCTTTCTTT. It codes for CASSDGRYQAEAFF.

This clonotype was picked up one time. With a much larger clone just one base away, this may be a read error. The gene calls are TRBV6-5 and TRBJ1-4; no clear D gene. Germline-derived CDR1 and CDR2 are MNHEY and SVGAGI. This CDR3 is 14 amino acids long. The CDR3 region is CASSPVMVGEKLLF. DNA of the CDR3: TGTGCCAGCAGTCCTGTGATGGTGGGTGAAAAACTGTTGTTT.

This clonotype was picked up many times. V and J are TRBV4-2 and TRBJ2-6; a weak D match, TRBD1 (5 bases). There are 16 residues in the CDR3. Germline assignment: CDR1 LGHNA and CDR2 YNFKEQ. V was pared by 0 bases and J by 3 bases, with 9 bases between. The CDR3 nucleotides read TGTGCCAGCAGCCAAGAACCAGGGTATGGGGCCAACGTCCTGACTTTC. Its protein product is CASSQEPGYGANVLTF.

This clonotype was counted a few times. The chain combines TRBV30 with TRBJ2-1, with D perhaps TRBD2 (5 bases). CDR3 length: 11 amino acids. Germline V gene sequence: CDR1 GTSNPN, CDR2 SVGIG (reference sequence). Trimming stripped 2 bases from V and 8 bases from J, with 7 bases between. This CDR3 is CAWSLEDEQFF. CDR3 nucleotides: TGTGCCTGGAGTCTGGAGGATGAGCAGTTCTTC.

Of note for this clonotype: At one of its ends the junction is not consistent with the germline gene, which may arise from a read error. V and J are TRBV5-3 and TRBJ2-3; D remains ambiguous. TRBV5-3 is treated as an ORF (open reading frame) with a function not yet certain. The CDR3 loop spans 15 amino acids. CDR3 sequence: CASSLLTDSTDTRHF. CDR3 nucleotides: TGTGCCAGCAGCTTGTTGACGGATAGCACAGATACGCGGCATTTT.

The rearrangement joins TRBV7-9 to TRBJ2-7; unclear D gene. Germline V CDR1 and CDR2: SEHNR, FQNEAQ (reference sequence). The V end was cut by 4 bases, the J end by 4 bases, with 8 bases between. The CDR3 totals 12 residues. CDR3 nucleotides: TGTGCCAGCAGCTCGATGATTTACGAGCAGTACTTC. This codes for CASSSMIYEQYF.

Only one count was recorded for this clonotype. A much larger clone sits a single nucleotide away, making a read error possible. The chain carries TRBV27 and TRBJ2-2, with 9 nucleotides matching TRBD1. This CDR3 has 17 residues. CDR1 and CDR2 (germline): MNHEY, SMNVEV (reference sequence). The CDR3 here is CASSFHQDRGDTGELVF. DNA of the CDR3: TGTGCCAGCAGTTTCCACCAGGACAGGGGTGACACCGGGGAGCTGGTTTTT.

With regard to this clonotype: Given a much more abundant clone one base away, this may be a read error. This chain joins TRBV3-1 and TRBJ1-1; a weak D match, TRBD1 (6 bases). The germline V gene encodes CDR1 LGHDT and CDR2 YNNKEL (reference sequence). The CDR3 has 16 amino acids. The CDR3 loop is CASSQDFRGWNTEALF. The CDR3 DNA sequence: TGTGCCAGCAGCCAAGATTTTAGGGGGTGGAACACTGAAGCTCTCTTT.

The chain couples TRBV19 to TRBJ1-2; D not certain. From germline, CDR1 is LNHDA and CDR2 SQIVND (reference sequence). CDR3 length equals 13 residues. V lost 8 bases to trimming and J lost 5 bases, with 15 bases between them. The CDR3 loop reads CASCPDNPYGYTF. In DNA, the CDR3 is TGTGCCAGTTGCCCAGACAACCCATATGGCTACACCTTC. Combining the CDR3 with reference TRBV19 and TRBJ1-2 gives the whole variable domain DGGITQSPKYLFRKEGQNVTLSCEQNLNHDAMYWYRQDPGQGLRLIYYSQIVNDFQKGDIAEGYSVSREKKESFPLTVTSAQKNPTAFYLCASCPDNPYGYTFGSGTRLTVV.

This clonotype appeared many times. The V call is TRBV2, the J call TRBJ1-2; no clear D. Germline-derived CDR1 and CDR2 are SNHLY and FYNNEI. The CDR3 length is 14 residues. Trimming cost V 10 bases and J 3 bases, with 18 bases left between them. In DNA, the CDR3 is TGTGCCAACTTAGAGACACAAGATTACTATGGCTACACCTTC. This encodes CANLETQDYYGYTF.

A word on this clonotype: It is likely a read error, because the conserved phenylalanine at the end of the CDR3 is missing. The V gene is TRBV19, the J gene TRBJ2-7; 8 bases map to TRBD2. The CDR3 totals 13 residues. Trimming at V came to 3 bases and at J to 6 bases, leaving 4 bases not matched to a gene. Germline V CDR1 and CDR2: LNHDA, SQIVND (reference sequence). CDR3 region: CASSITSGSEQYL. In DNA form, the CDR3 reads TGTGCCAGTAGTATTACTAGCGGTTCCGAGCAGTACCTC.

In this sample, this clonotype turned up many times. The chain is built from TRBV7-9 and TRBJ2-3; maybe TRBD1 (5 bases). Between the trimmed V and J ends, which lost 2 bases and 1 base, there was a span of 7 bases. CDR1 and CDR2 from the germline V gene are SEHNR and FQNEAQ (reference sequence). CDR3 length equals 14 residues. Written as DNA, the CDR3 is TGTGCCAGCAGCTTATCCAGGGGCACAGATACGCAGTATTTT. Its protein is CASSLSRGTDTQYF.

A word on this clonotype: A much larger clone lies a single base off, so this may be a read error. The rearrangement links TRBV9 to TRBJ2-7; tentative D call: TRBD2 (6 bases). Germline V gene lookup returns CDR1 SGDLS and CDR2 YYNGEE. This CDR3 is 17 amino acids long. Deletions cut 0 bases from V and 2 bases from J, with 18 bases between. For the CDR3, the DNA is TGTGCCAGCAGCGTAGACAGTTCGGGACTGAAAACCTACGAGCAGTACTTC. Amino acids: CASSVDSSGLKTYEQYF.

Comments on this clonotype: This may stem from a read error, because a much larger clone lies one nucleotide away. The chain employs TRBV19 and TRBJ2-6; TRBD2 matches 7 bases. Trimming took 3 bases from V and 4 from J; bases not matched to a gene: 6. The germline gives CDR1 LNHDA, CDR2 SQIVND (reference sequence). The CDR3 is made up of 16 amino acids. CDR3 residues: CASSMMGGAGANVLTF. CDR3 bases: TGTGCCAGTAGTATGATGGGAGGGGCCGGGGCCAACGTCCTGACTTTC. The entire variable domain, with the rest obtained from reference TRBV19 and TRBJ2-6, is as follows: DGGITQSPKYLFRKEGQNVTLSCEQNLNHDAMYWYRQDPGQGLRLIYYSQIVNDFQKGDIAEGYSVSREKKESFPLTVTSAQKNPTAFYLCASSMMGGAGANVLTFGAGSRLTVL.

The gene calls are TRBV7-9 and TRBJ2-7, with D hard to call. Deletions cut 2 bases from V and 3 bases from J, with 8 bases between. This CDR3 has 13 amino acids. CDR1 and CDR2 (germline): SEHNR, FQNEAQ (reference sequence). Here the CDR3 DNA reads TGTGCCAGCAGCTTAAGTTTCTTCTACGAGCAGTACTTC. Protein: CASSLSFFYEQYF.

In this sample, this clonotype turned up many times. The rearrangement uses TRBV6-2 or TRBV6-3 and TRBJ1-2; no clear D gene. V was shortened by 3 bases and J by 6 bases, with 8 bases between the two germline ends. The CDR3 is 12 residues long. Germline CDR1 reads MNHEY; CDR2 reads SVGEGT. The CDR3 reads CASSYTVHGYTF. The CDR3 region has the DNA TGTGCCAGCAGTTATACAGTTCATGGCTACACCTTC.

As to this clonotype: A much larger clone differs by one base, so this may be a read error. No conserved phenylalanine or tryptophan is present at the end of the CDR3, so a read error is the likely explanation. The CDR3 DNA reads as TGTGCCAGCAGCCAATTAGGGCCAGAAGCTTTCTCT. It encodes CASSQLGPEAFS. V and J are TRBV16 and TRBJ1-1; D uncertain. V was trimmed by 1 base and J by 8 bases, leaving 8 bases between them. Per germline, CDR1 KGHSY and CDR2 FQNENV. The CDR3 runs to 12 residues.

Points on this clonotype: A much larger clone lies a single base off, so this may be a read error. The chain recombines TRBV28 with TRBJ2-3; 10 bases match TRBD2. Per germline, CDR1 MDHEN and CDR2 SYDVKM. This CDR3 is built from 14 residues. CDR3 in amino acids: CASSLEREGDTRYF. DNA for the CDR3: TGTGCCAGCAGTTTGGAGCGGGAGGGAGATACGCGGTATTTT.

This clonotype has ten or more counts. The CDR3 here is CASSLTRYTEQYF. The CDR3 nucleotides are TGTGCCAGCAGTCTCACGCGATATACGGAGCAGTACTTC. V and J are TRBV28 and TRBJ2-7; D remains ambiguous. Germline V CDR1 and CDR2: MDHEN, SYDVKM. The CDR3 length is 13 residues. Trimming removed 5 bases from V and 7 bases from J, with 15 bases in between.

The CDR3 bases are TGTGCCAGTAGTTTGGGGTTAACTGGGGCCAACGTCCTGACTTTC. It yields the protein CASSLGLTGANVLTF. The J gene is TRBJ2-6, the V gene TRBV19; no reliable D call. The CDR3 is 15 residues long. CDR1 LNHDA and CDR2 SQIVND come from the germline V gene (reference sequence). V was shortened by 5 bases and J by 2 bases, with 10 bases between the two germline ends. Full variable domain (missing parts from reference TRBV19 and TRBJ2-6): DGGITQSPKYLFRKEGQNVTLSCEQNLNHDAMYWYRQDPGQGLRLIYYSQIVNDFQKGDIAEGYSVSREKKESFPLTVTSAQKNPTAFYLCASSLGLTGANVLTFGAGSRLTVL.

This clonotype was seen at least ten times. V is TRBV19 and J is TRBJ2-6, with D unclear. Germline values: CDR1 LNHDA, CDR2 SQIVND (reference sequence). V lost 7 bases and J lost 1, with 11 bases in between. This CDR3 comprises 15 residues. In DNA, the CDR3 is TGTGCCAGTACGCCTCAGTTTTCTGGGGCCAACGTCCTGACTTTC. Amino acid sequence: CASTPQFSGANVLTF.

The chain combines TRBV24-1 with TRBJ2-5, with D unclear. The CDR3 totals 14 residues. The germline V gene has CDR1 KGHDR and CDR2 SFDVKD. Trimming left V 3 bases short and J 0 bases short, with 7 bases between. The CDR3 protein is CATSDSSYQETQYF. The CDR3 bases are TGTGCCACCAGTGATAGTTCCTACCAAGAGACCCAGTACTTC.

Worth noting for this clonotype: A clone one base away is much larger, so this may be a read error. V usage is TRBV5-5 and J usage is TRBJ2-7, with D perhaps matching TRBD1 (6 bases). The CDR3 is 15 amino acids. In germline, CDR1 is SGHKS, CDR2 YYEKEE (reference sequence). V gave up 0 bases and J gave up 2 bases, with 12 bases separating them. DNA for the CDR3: TGTGCCAGCAGCTTGGACCGGACAGCACCCTACGAGCAGTACTTC. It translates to CASSLDRTAPYEQYF.